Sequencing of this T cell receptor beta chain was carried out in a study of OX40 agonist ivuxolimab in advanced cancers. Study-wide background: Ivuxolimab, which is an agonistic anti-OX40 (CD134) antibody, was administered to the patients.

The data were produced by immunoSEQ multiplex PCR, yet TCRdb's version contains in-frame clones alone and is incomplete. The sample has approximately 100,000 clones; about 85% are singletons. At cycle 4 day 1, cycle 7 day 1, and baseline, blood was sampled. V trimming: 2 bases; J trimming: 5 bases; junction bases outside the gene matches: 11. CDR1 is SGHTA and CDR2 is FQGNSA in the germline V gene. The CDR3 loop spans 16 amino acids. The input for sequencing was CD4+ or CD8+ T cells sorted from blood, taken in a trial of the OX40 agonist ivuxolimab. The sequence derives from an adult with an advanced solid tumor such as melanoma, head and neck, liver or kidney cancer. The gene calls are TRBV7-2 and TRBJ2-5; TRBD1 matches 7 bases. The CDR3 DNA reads TGTGCCAGCAGCTTACCCCCGGGACAGCACCGGGAGACCCAGTACTTC. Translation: CASSLPPGQHRETQYF. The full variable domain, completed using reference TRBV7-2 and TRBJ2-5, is GAGVSQSPSNKVTEKGKDVELRCDPISGHTALYWYRQSLGQGLEFLIYFQGNSAPDKSGLPSDRFSAERTGGSVSTLTIQRTQQEDSAVYLCASSLPPGQHRETQYFGPGTRLLVL.